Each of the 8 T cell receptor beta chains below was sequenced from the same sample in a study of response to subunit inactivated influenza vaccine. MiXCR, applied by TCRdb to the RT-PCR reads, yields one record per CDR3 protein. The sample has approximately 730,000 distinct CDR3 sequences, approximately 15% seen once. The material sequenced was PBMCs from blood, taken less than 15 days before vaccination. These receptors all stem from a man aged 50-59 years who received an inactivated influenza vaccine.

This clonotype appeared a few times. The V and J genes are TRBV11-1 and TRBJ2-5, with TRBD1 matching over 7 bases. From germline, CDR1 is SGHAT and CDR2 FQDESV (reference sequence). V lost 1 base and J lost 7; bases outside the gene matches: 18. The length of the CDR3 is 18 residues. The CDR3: CASSLVFREGGLWATQYF. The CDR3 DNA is TGTGCCAGCAGCTTAGTCTTCAGGGAAGGGGGCCTATGGGCGACCCAGTACTTC. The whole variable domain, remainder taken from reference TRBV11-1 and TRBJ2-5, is EAEVAQSPRYKITEKSQAVAFWCDPISGHATLYWYRQILGQGPELLVQFQDESVVDDSQLPKDRFSAERLKGVDSTLKIQPAELGDSAMYLCASSLVFREGGLWATQYFGPGTRLLVL.

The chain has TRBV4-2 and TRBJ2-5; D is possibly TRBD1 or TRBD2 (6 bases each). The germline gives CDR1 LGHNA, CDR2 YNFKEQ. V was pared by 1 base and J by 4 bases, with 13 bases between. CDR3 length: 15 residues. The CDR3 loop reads CASSQGPGAIETQYF. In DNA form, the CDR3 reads TGTGCCAGCAGCCAAGGGCCGGGGGCAATAGAGACCCAGTACTTC.

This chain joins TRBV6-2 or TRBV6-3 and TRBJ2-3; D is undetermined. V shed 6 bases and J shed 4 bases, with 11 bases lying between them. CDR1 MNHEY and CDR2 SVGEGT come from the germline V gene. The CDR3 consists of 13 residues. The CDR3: CASRSPGPDTQYF. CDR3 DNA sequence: TGTGCCAGCAGAAGCCCCGGTCCAGATACGCAGTATTTT.

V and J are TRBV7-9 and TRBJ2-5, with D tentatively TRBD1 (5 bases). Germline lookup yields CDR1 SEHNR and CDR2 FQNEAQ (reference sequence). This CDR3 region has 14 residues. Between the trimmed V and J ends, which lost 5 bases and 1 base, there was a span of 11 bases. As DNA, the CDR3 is TGTGCCAGCAGCCAAGACAGCATCCAAGAGACCCAGTACTTC. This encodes CASSQDSIQETQYF. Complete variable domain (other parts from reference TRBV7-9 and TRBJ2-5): DTGVSQNPRHKITKRGQNVTFRCDPISEHNRLYWYRQTLGQGPEFLTYFQNEAQLEKSRLLSDRFSAERPKGSFSTLEIQRTEQGDSAMYLCASSQDSIQETQYFGPGTRLLVL.

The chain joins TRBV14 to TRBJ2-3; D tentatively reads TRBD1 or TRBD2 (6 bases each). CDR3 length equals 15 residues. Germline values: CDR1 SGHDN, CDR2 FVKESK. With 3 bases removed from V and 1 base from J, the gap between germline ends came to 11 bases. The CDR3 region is CASSQQGTGTDTQYF. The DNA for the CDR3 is TGTGCCAGCAGCCAGCAGGGGACTGGCACAGATACGCAGTATTTT.

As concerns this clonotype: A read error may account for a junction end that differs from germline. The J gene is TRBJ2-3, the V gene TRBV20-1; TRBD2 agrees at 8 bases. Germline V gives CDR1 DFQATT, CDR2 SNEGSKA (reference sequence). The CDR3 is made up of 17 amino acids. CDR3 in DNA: TGCAGCGCTAGTGGGGGGGTCGGTAGCGGGACGACAGATACGCAGTATTTT. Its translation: CSASGGVGSGTTDTQYF.

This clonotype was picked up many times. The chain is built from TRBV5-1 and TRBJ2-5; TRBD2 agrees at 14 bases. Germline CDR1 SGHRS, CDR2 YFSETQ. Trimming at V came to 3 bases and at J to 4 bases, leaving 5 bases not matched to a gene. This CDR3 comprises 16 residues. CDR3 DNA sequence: TGCGCCAGCAGCTCGACTAGCGGGGGGGTAGTAGAGACCCAGTACTTC. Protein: CASSSTSGGVVETQYF. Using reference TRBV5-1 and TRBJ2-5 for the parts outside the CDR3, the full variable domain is KAGVTQTPRYLIKTRGQQVTLSCSPISGHRSVSWYQQTPGQGLQFLFEYFSETQRNKGNFPGRFSGRQFSNSRSEMNVSTLELGDSALYLCASSSTSGGVVETQYFGPGTRLLVL.

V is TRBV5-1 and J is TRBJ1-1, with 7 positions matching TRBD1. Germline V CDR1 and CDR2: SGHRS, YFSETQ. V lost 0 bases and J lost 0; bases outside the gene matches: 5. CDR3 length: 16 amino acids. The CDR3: CASSLARGAMNTEAFF. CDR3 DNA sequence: TGCGCCAGCAGCTTGGCCAGGGGGGCAATGAACACTGAAGCTTTCTTT.